This T cell receptor beta chain was obtained from a study of early T cells in non-severe SARS-CoV-2 infection. This clonotype is labeled medium-sized. Per germline, CDR1 SGHTA and CDR2 FQGNSA. This CDR3 region has 17 residues. Trimming removed 5 bases from V and 0 bases from J; junction bases left unmatched: 10. TCRdb used MiXCR to reprocess the 5' RACE reads, holding one entry per CDR3 protein. The sample has 15,000 to 20,000 distinct CDR3 sequences; more than 5% are singletons. V usage is TRBV7-2 and J usage is TRBJ2-3, with 8 bases identical to TRBD1. The sample taken for sequencing was whole blood. The clonotype comes from an adult who was a healthcare worker with PCR-confirmed SARS-CoV-2 infection or an uninfected control (not recorded which). The CDR3 bases are TGTGCCAGCAGCCGCCGGGCTCGGACAGGGAGCACAGATACGCAGTATTTT. Protein: CASSRRARTGSTDTQYF.